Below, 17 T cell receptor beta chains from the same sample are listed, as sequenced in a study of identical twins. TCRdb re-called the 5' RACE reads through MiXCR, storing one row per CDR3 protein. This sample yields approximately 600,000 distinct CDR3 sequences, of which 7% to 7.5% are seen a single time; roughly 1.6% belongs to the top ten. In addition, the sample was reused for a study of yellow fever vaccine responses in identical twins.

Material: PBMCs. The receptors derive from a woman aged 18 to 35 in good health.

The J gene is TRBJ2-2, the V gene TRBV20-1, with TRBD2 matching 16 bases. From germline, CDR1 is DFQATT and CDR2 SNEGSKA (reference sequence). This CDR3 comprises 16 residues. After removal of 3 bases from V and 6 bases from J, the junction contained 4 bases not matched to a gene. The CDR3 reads CSASGTSGRGAGELFF. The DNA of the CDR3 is TGCAGTGCTAGTGGGACTAGCGGGAGGGGGGCCGGGGAGCTGTTTTTT.

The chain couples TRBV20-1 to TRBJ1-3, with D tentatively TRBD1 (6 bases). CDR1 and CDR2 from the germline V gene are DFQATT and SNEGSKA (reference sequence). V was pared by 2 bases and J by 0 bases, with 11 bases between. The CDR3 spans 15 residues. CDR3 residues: CSARQGSGSGNTIYF. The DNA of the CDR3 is TGCAGTGCTAGACAGGGGTCCGGCTCTGGAAACACCATATATTTT.

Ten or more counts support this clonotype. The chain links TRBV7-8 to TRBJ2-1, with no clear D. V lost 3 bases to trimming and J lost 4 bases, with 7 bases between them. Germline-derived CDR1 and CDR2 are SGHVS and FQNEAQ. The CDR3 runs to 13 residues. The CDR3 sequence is CASSFTQYNEQFF. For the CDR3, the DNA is TGTGCCAGCAGCTTTACACAATACAATGAGCAGTTCTTC.

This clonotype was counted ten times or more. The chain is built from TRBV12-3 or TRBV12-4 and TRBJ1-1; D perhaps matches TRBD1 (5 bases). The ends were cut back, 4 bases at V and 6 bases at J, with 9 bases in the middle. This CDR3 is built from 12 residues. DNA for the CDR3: TGTGCCAGCAGTTCGGGACTCTCTGAAGCTTTCTTT. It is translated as CASSSGLSEAFF.

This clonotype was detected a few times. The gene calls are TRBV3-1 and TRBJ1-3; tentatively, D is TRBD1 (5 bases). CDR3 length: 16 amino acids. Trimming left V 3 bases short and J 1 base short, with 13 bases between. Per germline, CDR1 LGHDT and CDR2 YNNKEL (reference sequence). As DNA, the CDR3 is TGTGCCAGCAGCCAGGGTCCGACAGTGTCTGGAAACACCATATATTTT. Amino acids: CASSQGPTVSGNTIYF. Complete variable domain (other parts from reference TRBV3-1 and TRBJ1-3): DTAVSQTPKYLVTQMGNDKSIKCEQNLGHDTMYWYKQDSKKFLKIMFSYNNKELIINETVPNRFSPKSPDKAHLNLHINSLELGDSAVYFCASSQGPTVSGNTIYFGEGSWLTVV.

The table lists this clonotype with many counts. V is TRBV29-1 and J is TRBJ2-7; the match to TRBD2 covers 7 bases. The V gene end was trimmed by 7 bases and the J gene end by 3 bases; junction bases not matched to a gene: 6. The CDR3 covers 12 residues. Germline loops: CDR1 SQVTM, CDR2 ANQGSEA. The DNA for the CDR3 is TGCAGCGCCGGGGGGTTAAACTACGAGCAGTACTTC. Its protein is CSAGGLNYEQYF.

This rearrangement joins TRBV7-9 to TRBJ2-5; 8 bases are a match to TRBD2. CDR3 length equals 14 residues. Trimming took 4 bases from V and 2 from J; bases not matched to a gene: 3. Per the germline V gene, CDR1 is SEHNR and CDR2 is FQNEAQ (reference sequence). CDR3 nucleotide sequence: TGTGCCAGCAGCTCAGCGGGAGTGCAAGAGACCCAGTACTTC. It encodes CASSSAGVQETQYF.

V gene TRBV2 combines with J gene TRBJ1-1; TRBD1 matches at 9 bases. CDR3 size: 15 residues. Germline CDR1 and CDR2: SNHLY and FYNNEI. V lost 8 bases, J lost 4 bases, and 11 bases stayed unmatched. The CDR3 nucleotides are TGTGCCAGCGGAAGGACAGGGGAGGTGAGCACTGAAGCTTTCTTT. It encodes CASGRTGEVSTEAFF.

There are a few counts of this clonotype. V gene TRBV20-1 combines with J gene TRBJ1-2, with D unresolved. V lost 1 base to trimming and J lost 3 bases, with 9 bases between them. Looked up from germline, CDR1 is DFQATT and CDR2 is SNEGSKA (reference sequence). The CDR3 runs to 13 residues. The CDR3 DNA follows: TGCAGTGCTAGAGGAGGGAGATACTATGGCTACACCTTC. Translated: CSARGGRYYGYTF.

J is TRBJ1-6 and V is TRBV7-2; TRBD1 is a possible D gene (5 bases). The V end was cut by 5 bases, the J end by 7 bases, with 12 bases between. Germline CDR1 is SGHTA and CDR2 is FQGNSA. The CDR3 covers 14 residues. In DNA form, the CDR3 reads TGTGCCAGCAGCCAGGGACGGCCCAATTCACCCCTCCACTTT. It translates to CASSQGRPNSPLHF.

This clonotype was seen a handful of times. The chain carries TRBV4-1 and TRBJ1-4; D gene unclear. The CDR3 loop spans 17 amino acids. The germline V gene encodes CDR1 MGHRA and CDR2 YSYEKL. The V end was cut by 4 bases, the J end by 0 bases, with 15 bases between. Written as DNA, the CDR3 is TGCGCCAGCAGCCCGACGGACGGTCCCGCAACTAATGAAAAACTGTTTTTT. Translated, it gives CASSPTDGPATNEKLFF.

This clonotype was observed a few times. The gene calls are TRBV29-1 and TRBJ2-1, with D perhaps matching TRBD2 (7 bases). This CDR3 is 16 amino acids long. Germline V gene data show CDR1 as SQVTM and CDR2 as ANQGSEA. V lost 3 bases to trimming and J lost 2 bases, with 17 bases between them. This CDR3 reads CSVEGASGYTYNEQFF. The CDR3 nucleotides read TGCAGCGTTGAGGGGGCTAGCGGCTATACCTACAATGAGCAGTTCTTC.

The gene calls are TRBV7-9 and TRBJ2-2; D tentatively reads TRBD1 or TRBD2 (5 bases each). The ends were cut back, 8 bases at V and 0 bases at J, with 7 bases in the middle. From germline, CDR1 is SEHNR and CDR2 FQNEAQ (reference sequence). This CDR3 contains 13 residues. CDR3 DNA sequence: TGTGCCAGCTGGGACCCGAACACCGGGGAGCTGTTTTTT. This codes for CASWDPNTGELFF.

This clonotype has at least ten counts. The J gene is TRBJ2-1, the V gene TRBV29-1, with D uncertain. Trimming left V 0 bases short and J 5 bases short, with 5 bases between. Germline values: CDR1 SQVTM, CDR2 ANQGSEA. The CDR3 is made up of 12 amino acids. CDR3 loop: CSVEDRDNEQFF. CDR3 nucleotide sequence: TGCAGCGTTGAAGATCGAGACAATGAGCAGTTCTTC.

The CDR3 is CASSLGWVDEKLFF. CDR3 nucleotide sequence: TGCGCCAGCAGCTTGGGCTGGGTTGATGAAAAACTGTTTTTT. The chain is built from TRBV5-1 and TRBJ1-4; D is unresolved. The germline V gene encodes CDR1 SGHRS and CDR2 YFSETQ. There are 14 residues in the CDR3. Deletions cut 0 bases from V and 6 bases from J, with 9 bases between.

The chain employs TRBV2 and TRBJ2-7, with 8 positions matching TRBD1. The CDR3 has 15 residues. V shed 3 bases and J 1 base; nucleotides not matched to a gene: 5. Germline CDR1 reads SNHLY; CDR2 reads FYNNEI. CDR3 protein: CASSEGQGASYEQYV. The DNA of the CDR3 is TGTGCCAGCAGTGAGGGTCAGGGGGCTTCCTACGAGCAGTACGTC.

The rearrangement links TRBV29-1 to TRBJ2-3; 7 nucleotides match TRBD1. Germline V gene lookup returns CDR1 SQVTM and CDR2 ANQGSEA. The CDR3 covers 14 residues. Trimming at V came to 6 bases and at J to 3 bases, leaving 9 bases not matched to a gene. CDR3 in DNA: TGCAGCGTCTCAGCAACAGGGGCTACAGATACGCAGTATTTT. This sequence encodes CSVSATGATDTQYF.